The clone carrying this TCR beta chain was detected a few times. Antigen specificity is unknown. CDR1 is ENHRY and CDR2 is SYGVKD in the germline V gene. The CDR3 has 17 amino acids. J was trimmed by 0 bases and V by 2 bases; bases with no gene match: 5. These data originate in a study of T cell repertoires in aging, cancer and after chemotherapy. Study as a whole: Glioblastoma patients receiving temozolomide-based therapy gave paired samples before and after chemotherapy. Study-wide findings and caveats: In each cancer cohort, median generation probability increased across chemotherapy, suggesting thymic output rebounded. In healthy donors, age-related TCR diversity loss mainly reflected lost richness. Compared with age-matched healthy donors, untreated hematological or solid cancer patients showed higher blood TCR clonality.

TCR beta rearrangements were amplified from peripheral blood genomic DNA. Multiplex touch-down PCR with TRB-A/B primers amplified rearranged V-D-J TRB sequences. Via MiXCR, TCRdb re-called the multiplex PCR reads, giving one row per CDR3 protein. The data show about 2,200 distinct CDR3 sequences, about a third seen once. The sequence was obtained from a human donor with a solid tumor. The sample consisted of blood. The chain employs TRBV10-3 and TRBJ2-4, with 9 bases lining up with TRBD1. The CDR3 spells CAISETGQGLAKNIQYF. The CDR3 region has the DNA TGTGCCATCAGTGAGACGGGACAGGGCCTAGCCAAAAACATTCAGTACTTC.